This passage covers 9 T cell receptor beta chains from one sample sequenced in a study of blood T cell repertoires in COVID-19. The protocol was immunoSEQ multiplex PCR, while the TCRdb copy is restricted to in-frame clones and leaves out a portion. In the table there are roughly 380,000 clones, 89% of which are singletons. Sequencing input: peripheral blood. Receptors were obtained from a woman aged 40 to 50 with COVID-19, enrolled during active disease.

The chain couples TRBV7-2 to TRBJ2-5; 7 bases fit TRBD1. The J segment lost 2 bases and the V segment lost 6 bases, leaving 3 bases of the junction unmatched. Germline V gene sequence: CDR1 SGHTA, CDR2 FQGNSA. The CDR3 is 13 residues long. CDR3 nucleotides: TGTGCCAGCAGAATACAGGGGCAAGAGACCCAGTACTTC. This codes for CASRIQGQETQYF. Combining the CDR3 with reference TRBV7-2 and TRBJ2-5 gives the whole variable domain GAGVSQSPSNKVTEKGKDVELRCDPISGHTALYWYRQSLGQGLEFLIYFQGNSAPDKSGLPSDRFSAERTGGSVSTLTIQRTQQEDSAVYLCASRIQGQETQYFGPGTRLLVL.

This clone was detected once. This sequence joins TRBV5-5 and TRBJ1-5, with TRBD1 as a possible D gene (6 bases). Between the trimmed V and J ends, which lost 4 bases and 4 bases, there was a span of 12 bases. The V gene's germline CDR1 is SGHKS and CDR2 YYEKEE (reference sequence). The CDR3 contains 14 residues. CDR3 region: CASSPDRRNQPQHF. The CDR3 DNA follows: TGTGCCAGCAGCCCCGACAGGCGGAATCAGCCCCAGCATTTT.

The chain couples TRBV2 to TRBJ1-2; D not certain. The germline V and J ends were trimmed by 7 bases and 0 bases, with 9 bases remaining between them. The CDR3 is made up of 13 amino acids. Germline lookup yields CDR1 SNHLY and CDR2 FYNNEI. This CDR3 reads CASIAGANYGYTF. Here the CDR3 DNA reads TGTGCCAGCATTGCCGGGGCTAACTATGGCTACACCTTC.

The chain joins TRBV4-2 to TRBJ1-3, with TRBD1 matching over 7 bases. CDR1 LGHNA and CDR2 YNFKEQ come from the germline V gene. V lost 0 bases and J lost 2; bases outside the gene matches: 4. The CDR3 sequence is 16 residues long. The CDR3 sequence: CASSQERGLAGNTIYF. DNA for the CDR3: TGTGCCAGCAGCCAAGAGAGGGGGCTAGCTGGAAACACCATATATTTT.

The chain is built from TRBV27 and TRBJ1-2; 8 bases map to TRBD1. This CDR3 region has 15 residues. V shed 8 bases and J 4 bases; nucleotides not matched to a gene: 12. Germline V gives CDR1 MNHEY, CDR2 SMNVEV (reference sequence). The CDR3 loop reads CASSPSQGAAYGYTF. CDR3 nucleotide sequence: TGTGCCAGCTCCCCATCGCAGGGGGCTGCCTATGGCTACACCTTC.

This rearrangement joins TRBV30 to TRBJ1-4, with D unresolved. CDR3 length equals 15 residues. Germline V gene data show CDR1 as GTSNPN and CDR2 as SVGIG (reference sequence). V shed 5 bases and J shed 0 bases, with 13 bases lying between them. The CDR3 region has the DNA TGTGCCTGGGGCTGGCAGATTGCAACTAATGAAAAACTGTTTTTT. Translation gives CAWGWQIATNEKLFF.

As DNA, the CDR3 is TGTGCCAGCAGCCCACGGACTAGCGGGGGCCAAGGTAATGAGCAGTTCTTC. This gives the protein CASSPRTSGGQGNEQFF. V usage is TRBV7-9 and J usage is TRBJ2-1; 13 bases fit TRBD2. This CDR3 comprises 17 residues. V lost 5 bases, J lost 7 bases, and 11 bases stayed unmatched. Germline V gives CDR1 SEHNR, CDR2 FQNEAQ (reference sequence).

The chain carries TRBV6-5 and TRBJ2-3; D perhaps matches TRBD2 (6 bases). Per germline, CDR1 MNHEY and CDR2 SVGAGI. Trimming removed 8 bases at V and 6 bases at J, with 15 bases between. This CDR3 comprises 13 residues. The CDR3 nucleotides read TGTGCCAGCGTTGCGGGATCGACTGATACGCAGTATTTT. It yields the protein CASVAGSTDTQYF.

The chain links TRBV4-1 to TRBJ1-2; D gene uncertain. With 2 bases removed from V and 2 bases from J, the gap between germline ends came to 12 bases. This CDR3 has 15 residues. Per germline, CDR1 MGHRA and CDR2 YSYEKL. The CDR3 loop reads CASSQIERVNYGYTF. The CDR3 nucleotides read TGCGCCAGCAGCCAAATAGAACGGGTCAACTATGGCTACACCTTC.